These 30 T cell receptor beta chains came from one sample sequenced in a study of blood T cell repertoires in COVID-19. The table came from immunoSEQ multiplex PCR; TCRdb's copy has only in-frame clones and leaves some out. The sample carries 150,000 to 200,000 clones, around 78% recorded once. The sequenced material came from peripheral blood. The receptors here all came from a woman aged 80 or older with active or convalescent COVID-19.

This chain connects TRBV27 to TRBJ2-7; 12 bases align to TRBD2. The V and J ends lost 3 bases and 3 bases, in that order; junction bases with no gene match: 3. The CDR3 contains 15 residues. Germline CDR1 MNHEY, CDR2 SMNVEV (reference sequence). CDR3 in amino acids: CASSFTSGGYYEQYF. The CDR3 nucleotides read TGTGCCAGCAGTTTCACTAGCGGGGGGTACTACGAGCAGTACTTC.

This chain links TRBV7-9 with TRBJ2-7, with TRBD2 matching over 14 bases. Per the germline V gene, CDR1 is SEHNR and CDR2 is FQNEAQ (reference sequence). V was pared by 6 bases and J by 4 bases, with 14 bases of the junction left unmatched. The length of the CDR3 is 18 residues. Here the CDR3 DNA reads TGTGCCAGCAGTCCTGGACCGACTAGCGGGGGGGGACGGTACGAGCAGTACTTC. Protein sequence: CASSPGPTSGGGRYEQYF.

The chain is built from TRBV2 and TRBJ1-2; the D is unclear. The V end lost 2 bases, the J end lost 6 bases, and 7 bases lay between the germline ends. The CDR3 consists of 12 residues. Germline V gene sequence: CDR1 SNHLY, CDR2 FYNNEI. The CDR3: CASSETGDGYTF. The DNA for the CDR3 is TGTGCCAGCAGTGAAACCGGGGATGGCTACACCTTC.

The chain employs TRBV9 and TRBJ1-2, with D possibly being TRBD1 (5 bases). The CDR3 totals 13 residues. In germline, CDR1 is SGDLS, CDR2 YYNGEE. Between the trimmed V and J ends, which lost 4 bases and 5 bases, there was a span of 12 bases. The CDR3 nucleotides are TGTGCCAGCAGCCCCCAGGGCCAATATGGCTACACCTTC. This gives the protein CASSPQGQYGYTF. Complete variable domain (other parts from reference TRBV9 and TRBJ1-2): DSGVTQTPKHLITATGQRVTLRCSPRSGDLSVYWYQQSLDQGLQFLIQYYNGEERAKGNILERFSAQQFPDLHSELNLSSLELGDSALYFCASSPQGQYGYTFGSGTRLTVV.

This sequence joins TRBV5-1 and TRBJ1-4; TRBD1 matches at 7 bases. The CDR3 consists of 16 residues. The junction had 9 bases not matched to a gene; V was cut back by 2 bases and J by 5 bases. In germline, CDR1 is SGHRS, CDR2 YFSETQ. The CDR3 spells CASSLRPGQQNEKLFF. DNA for the CDR3: TGCGCCAGCAGCTTACGCCCGGGACAGCAGAATGAAAAACTGTTTTTT.

The chain is built from TRBV5-1 and TRBJ2-3; the match to TRBD2 covers 7 bases. Germline CDR1 reads SGHRS; CDR2 reads YFSETQ. The V segment lost 4 bases and the J segment 6 bases; nucleotides outside the gene matches: 14. The CDR3 length is 16 residues. The CDR3 DNA follows: TGCGCCAGCAGCCCACGGGTCGGCGGGGGTCGTGATACGCAGTATTTT. This translates into CASSPRVGGGRDTQYF. The variable domain in full, completed from reference TRBV5-1 and TRBJ2-3, reads KAGVTQTPRYLIKTRGQQVTLSCSPISGHRSVSWYQQTPGQGLQFLFEYFSETQRNKGNFPGRFSGRQFSNSRSEMNVSTLELGDSALYLCASSPRVGGGRDTQYFGPGTRLTVL.

The gene calls are TRBV19 and TRBJ1-5; 7 bases line up with TRBD1. CDR3 size: 16 residues. CDR1 LNHDA and CDR2 SQIVND come from the germline V gene (reference sequence). Trimming at V came to 5 bases and at J to 1 base, leaving 8 bases not matched to a gene. The CDR3 sequence: CASSPHRQGSNQPQHF. The CDR3 DNA reads TGTGCCAGTAGTCCTCACAGACAGGGCAGCAATCAGCCCCAGCATTTT.

The gene calls are TRBV2 and TRBJ2-2, with D perhaps matching TRBD1 (6 bases). Trimming stripped 7 bases from V and 3 bases from J, with 12 bases between. The CDR3 length is 14 residues. Germline CDR1 SNHLY, CDR2 FYNNEI. CDR3 in DNA: TGTGCCAGCACTCTGGACAGTCACACCGGGGAGCTGTTTTTT. It codes for CASTLDSHTGELFF.

The chain is built from TRBV2 and TRBJ1-6; TRBD1 is a possible D gene (6 bases). This CDR3 region has 14 residues. V gave up 5 bases and J gave up 10 bases, with 15 bases separating them. Germline CDR1 is SNHLY and CDR2 is FYNNEI. The CDR3 DNA follows: TGTGCCAGCAGTTTGACAGGCGAAGGGTCACCCCTCCACTTT. It yields the protein CASSLTGEGSPLHF.

This rearrangement joins TRBV6-5 to TRBJ2-2, with D tentatively TRBD1 (6 bases). Germline V gives CDR1 MNHEY, CDR2 SVGAGI. V was pared by 7 bases and J by 7 bases, with 19 bases between. This CDR3 spans 15 amino acids. DNA for the CDR3: TGTGCCAGCATCGCAGGGGAGACTTTGGGCGGGGAGCTGTTTTTT. It encodes CASIAGETLGGELFF.

The chain employs TRBV29-1 and TRBJ2-5, with TRBD2 identical over 7 bases. V was clipped by 6 bases and J by 0 bases; unmatched bases: 4. The CDR3 totals 13 residues. Germline lookup yields CDR1 SQVTM and CDR2 ANQGSEA. As DNA, the CDR3 is TGCAGCGTGGACGGGGGGTACCAAGAGACCCAGTACTTC. Translating gives CSVDGGYQETQYF.

In this sample, this clone turned up once. This chain uses TRBV7-2 with TRBJ2-7, with TRBD1 as a possible D gene (5 bases). This CDR3 comprises 16 residues. CDR1 is SGHTA and CDR2 is FQGNSA in the germline V gene. V lost 3 bases to trimming and J lost 2 bases, with 17 bases between them. The CDR3 sequence: CASSLNLLAGTYEQYF. The CDR3 nucleotides are TGTGCCAGCAGCTTGAATTTGCTTGCAGGGACCTACGAGCAGTACTTC.

The chain links TRBV5-1 to TRBJ2-3, with 12 nucleotides matching TRBD2. Per germline, CDR1 SGHRS and CDR2 YFSETQ. Unmatched junction bases numbered 5, after V lost 4 bases and J lost 2 bases. The CDR3 totals 16 residues. CDR3 coding DNA: TGCGCCAGCAGCCTAAGGACTAGCGGGGTCACAGATACGCAGTATTTT. The encoded protein is CASSLRTSGVTDTQYF. Filled out from reference TRBV5-1 and TRBJ2-3, the complete variable domain reads KAGVTQTPRYLIKTRGQQVTLSCSPISGHRSVSWYQQTPGQGLQFLFEYFSETQRNKGNFPGRFSGRQFSNSRSEMNVSTLELGDSALYLCASSLRTSGVTDTQYFGPGTRLTVL.

The CDR3 here is CASSQDGGRNSPLHF. The CDR3 region has the DNA TGTGCCAGCAGCCAAGATGGGGGCAGGAATTCACCCCTCCACTTT. The chain recombines TRBV4-2 with TRBJ1-6, with D tentatively TRBD1 (6 bases). The germline V gene encodes CDR1 LGHNA and CDR2 YNFKEQ. V shed 0 bases and J shed 7 bases, with 10 bases lying between them. CDR3 length: 15 residues.

The chain uses TRBV6-5 and TRBJ1-2; D gene ambiguous. CDR3 length: 14 amino acids. Trimming removed 6 bases from V and 3 bases from J, with 14 bases in between. Per the germline V gene, CDR1 is MNHEY and CDR2 is SVGAGI. CDR3 in DNA: TGTGCCAGCAGACCTGGGCCAGAGCACTATGGCTACACCTTC. Translating gives CASRPGPEHYGYTF.

The rearrangement uses TRBV5-1 and TRBJ2-3, with 10 bases fitting TRBD1. J lost 3 bases, V lost 1 base, and 5 bases had no gene match. This CDR3 has 16 amino acids. The germline CDR1 and CDR2 sequences are SGHRS and YFSETQ. CDR3 nucleotide sequence: TGCGCCAGCAGCTTGAGGGGGACAGGGGCGACAGATACGCAGTATTTT. It encodes CASSLRGTGATDTQYF.

This chain joins TRBV28 and TRBJ2-2; TRBD2 aligns across 7 bases. The V and J ends lost 2 bases and 4 bases, in that order; junction bases with no gene match: 13. This CDR3 has 18 residues. Germline-derived CDR1 and CDR2 are MDHEN and SYDVKM. CDR3 sequence: CASSLRLDSGGSTGELFF. In nucleotides, the CDR3 is TGTGCCAGCAGTTTACGATTAGATTCGGGGGGAAGCACCGGGGAGCTGTTTTTT.

The chain recombines TRBV13 with TRBJ1-2; possibly TRBD1 for D (5 bases). The germline CDR1 and CDR2 sequences are PRHDT and FYEKMQ (reference sequence). The CDR3 has 13 amino acids. The V and J ends lost 3 bases and 2 bases respectively, with 7 bases between them. CDR3 DNA: TGTGCCAGCAGCTTCGGGGGGAACTATGGCTACACCTTC. Encoded protein: CASSFGGNYGYTF.

The gene calls are TRBV19 and TRBJ1-2, with D hard to call. V was pared by 3 bases and J by 4 bases, with 15 bases between. The CDR3 consists of 15 residues. Per germline, CDR1 LNHDA and CDR2 SQIVND (reference sequence). The DNA of the CDR3 is TGTGCCAGTAGTATTCTGGCAGGCCAAGGCTATGGCTACACCTTC. Translated, it gives CASSILAGQGYGYTF.

The CDR3 protein is CASSRTASYGYTF. The CDR3 DNA follows: TGTGCCAGCAGTCGGACAGCTTCGTATGGCTACACCTTC. The gene calls are TRBV28 and TRBJ1-2; weak D call: TRBD1 (6 bases). The CDR3 loop spans 13 amino acids. CDR1 MDHEN and CDR2 SYDVKM come from the germline V gene. V lost 5 bases and J 5 bases, leaving 12 bases between the germline ends.

The chain carries TRBV6-2 or TRBV6-3 and TRBJ2-3; 9 bases line up with TRBD2. This CDR3 is built from 15 residues. Germline V lookup: CDR1 MNHEY, CDR2 SVGEGT. With V trimmed by 6 bases and J by 1 base, 5 bases remained unmatched. The CDR3 DNA sequence: TGTGCCAGCAGCCGCCCTAGCGGGGGCACAGATACGCAGTATTTT. It codes for CASSRPSGGTDTQYF.

Regarding this clone: This CDR3 is also generated by other DNA sequences in the sample. The chain has TRBV3-1 (or the pseudogene TRBV3-2) and TRBJ2-7; 9 nucleotides match TRBD2. CDR1 and CDR2 from the germline V gene are LGHDT and YNNKEL (reference sequence). J gave up 6 bases and V 0 bases, and 6 bases lay outside the gene matches. CDR3 length: 15 amino acids. The CDR3 DNA reads TGTGCCAGCAGCCAAGAAGGGCGGGGGGGAAGCGAGCAGTACTTC. This translates into CASSQEGRGGSEQYF.

This chain uses TRBV19 with TRBJ2-3; the D is unclear. The CDR3 consists of 16 residues. Trimming stripped 5 bases from V and 3 bases from J, with 18 bases between. The V gene's germline CDR1 is LNHDA and CDR2 SQIVND (reference sequence). The CDR3 DNA reads TGTGCCAGTAGTCCCCGGTATTTCGGGTCGACAGATACGCAGTATTTT. Protein product: CASSPRYFGSTDTQYF.

The rearrangement joins TRBV7-8 to TRBJ1-2; D is possibly TRBD1 (5 bases). Per the germline V gene, CDR1 is SGHVS and CDR2 is FQNEAQ. Trimming left V 0 bases short and J 3 bases short, with 8 bases between. The length of the CDR3 is 14 residues. For the CDR3, the DNA is TGTGCCAGCAGCTTAGCCCTGACAGACTATGGCTACACCTTC. This sequence encodes CASSLALTDYGYTF.

This chain uses TRBV6-5 with TRBJ1-2; 9 bases agree with TRBD1. V lost 7 bases to trimming and J lost 5 bases; unmatched junction nucleotides: 8. CDR3 length: 14 amino acids. CDR1 is MNHEY and CDR2 is SVGAGI in the germline V gene. CDR3 in DNA: TGTGCCAGCACATCCGCAGGGACAGGGTATGGCTACACCTTC. It yields the protein CASTSAGTGYGYTF.

In its sample, this clone was seen once. The chain is built from TRBV28 and TRBJ1-5; D gene uncertain. Germline CDR1 reads MDHEN; CDR2 reads SYDVKM. CDR3 size: 15 residues. With 4 bases removed from V and 6 bases from J, the gap between germline ends came to 16 bases. The CDR3 bases are TGTGCCAGCAGTTCTCTTTCGCGTTTCGGTCAGCCCCAGCATTTT. This translates into CASSSLSRFGQPQHF. Complete variable domain (other parts from reference TRBV28 and TRBJ1-5): DVKVTQSSRYLVKRTGEKVFLECVQDMDHENMFWYRQDPGLGLRLIYFSYDVKMKEKGDIPEGYSVSREKKERFSLILESASTNQTSMYLCASSSLSRFGQPQHFGDGTRLSIL.

The chain links TRBV28 to TRBJ1-1; D unclear. Trimming removed 6 bases from V and 7 bases from J, with 21 bases in between. Germline assignment: CDR1 MDHEN and CDR2 SYDVKM. The CDR3 spans 15 residues. CDR3 nucleotide sequence: TGTGCCAGCAGATCGAAAGGCTCAGGCAGCAATGAAGCTTTCTTT. Residues: CASRSKGSGSNEAFF.

V gene TRBV9 combines with J gene TRBJ2-3; TRBD2 aligns across 10 bases. V dropped 4 bases and J dropped 5; count of bases not matched to a gene: 16. The CDR3 is 18 residues long. The germline gives CDR1 SGDLS, CDR2 YYNGEE. The CDR3 coding sequence is TGTGCCAGCAGCCCGAGCCTCAATCTAGCGGGGGCGGGAGATACGCAGTATTTT. Protein product: CASSPSLNLAGAGDTQYF.

The rearrangement uses TRBV28 and TRBJ1-4; no definite D call. The CDR3 covers 14 residues. Trimming removed 2 bases at V and 8 bases at J, with 12 bases between. Germline CDR1 MDHEN, CDR2 SYDVKM. CDR3 coding DNA: TGTGCCAGCAGTTTAAGGGTTTCGGGAGAAAAACTGTTTTTT. Its protein is CASSLRVSGEKLFF.

The chain joins TRBV7-2 to TRBJ2-7; possible D gene TRBD1, 5 bases. V lost 5 bases and J 6 bases, leaving 20 bases between the germline ends. Germline V gives CDR1 SGHTA, CDR2 FQGNSA. The CDR3 consists of 15 residues. CDR3 DNA: TGTGCCAGCAGCGGCTCCCTAGGACACCACGGCGAGCAGTACTTC. Translated, it gives CASSGSLGHHGEQYF.